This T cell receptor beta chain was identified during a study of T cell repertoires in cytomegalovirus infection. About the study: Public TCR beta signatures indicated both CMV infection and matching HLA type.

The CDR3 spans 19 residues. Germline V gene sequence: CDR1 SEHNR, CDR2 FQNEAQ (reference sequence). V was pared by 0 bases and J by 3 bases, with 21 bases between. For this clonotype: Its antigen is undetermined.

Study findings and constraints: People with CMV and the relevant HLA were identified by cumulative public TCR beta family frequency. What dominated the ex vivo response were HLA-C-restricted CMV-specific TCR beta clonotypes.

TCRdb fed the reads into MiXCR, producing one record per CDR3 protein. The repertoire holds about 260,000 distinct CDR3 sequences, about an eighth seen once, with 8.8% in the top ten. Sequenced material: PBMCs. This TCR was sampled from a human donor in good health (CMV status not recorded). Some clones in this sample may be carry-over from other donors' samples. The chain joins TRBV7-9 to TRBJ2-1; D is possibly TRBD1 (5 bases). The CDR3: CASSLASIGAGNFYNEQFF. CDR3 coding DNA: TGTGCCAGCAGCTTAGCGTCCATAGGGGCAGGGAATTTCTACAATGAGCAGTTCTTC. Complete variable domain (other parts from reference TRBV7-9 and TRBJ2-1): DTGVSQNPRHKITKRGQNVTFRCDPISEHNRLYWYRQTLGQGPEFLTYFQNEAQLEKSRLLSDRFSAERPKGSFSTLEIQRTEQGDSAMYLCASSLASIGAGNFYNEQFFGPGTRLTVL.